The 3 T cell receptor beta chains below come from one sample, sequenced in a study of T-cell memory formation after mild COVID-19. TCRdb processed the 5' RACE reads anew with MiXCR; each CDR3 protein has one entry. The repertoire holds roughly 50,000 distinct CDR3 sequences, with 12% as singletons. The specimen sequenced was PBMCs or a T cell subset sorted from them (not recorded which). The source is a man between 18 and 35 years old who had mild COVID-19 (a few samples of this study predate the infection). Cell type and time point are not known.

The chain joins TRBV20-1 to TRBJ2-3, with 11 positions matching TRBD2. Germline lookup yields CDR1 DFQATT and CDR2 SNEGSKA (reference sequence). Trimming at V came to 2 bases and at J to 7 bases, leaving 14 bases not matched to a gene. The CDR3 sequence is 17 residues long. In DNA form, the CDR3 reads TGCAGTGCTAGAAAGCCGAACTTACTAGCGGGGGTAAATACGCAGTATTTT. This gives the protein CSARKPNLLAGVNTQYF.

This chain links TRBV29-1 with TRBJ1-1; no definite D call. There are 13 residues in the CDR3. In germline, CDR1 is SQVTM, CDR2 ANQGSEA. V lost 3 bases, J lost 3 bases, and 11 bases lay in between. CDR3 coding DNA: TGCAGCGTTGAGAAGGGTTGGGACACTGAAGCTTTCTTT. Translated: CSVEKGWDTEAFF.

In its sample, this clonotype was seen once. This chain joins TRBV7-2 and TRBJ2-3, with D possibly matching TRBD2 (6 bases). CDR3 length: 15 amino acids. Trimming shortened V by 0 bases and J by 2 bases, and 9 bases separated the two germline ends. Germline V lookup: CDR1 SGHTA, CDR2 FQGNSA. Here the CDR3 DNA reads TGTGCCAGCAGCTTAGCTCTAGCGACCACAGATACGCAGTATTTT. It is translated as CASSLALATTDTQYF.